These 29 T cell receptor beta chains originate from one sample sequenced in a study of CD4+ T cells in melanoma. Data came from immunoSEQ multiplex PCR; TCRdb stores just in-frame clones and leaves some out. The table shows some 13,000 clones, with about 70% occurring only once. Input material: cells from a culture (not recorded whether cultured in vitro). Receptors originate from a human donor with melanoma.

This clone was picked up a small number of times. The V and J genes are TRBV19 and TRBJ2-3; 8 nucleotides line up with TRBD2. J lost 4 bases, V lost 10 bases, and 7 bases had no gene match. The germline V gene encodes CDR1 LNHDA and CDR2 SQIVND (reference sequence). The CDR3 loop spans 13 amino acids. The CDR3 loop is CATRAGAADTQYF. The CDR3 DNA follows: TGTGCCACCAGAGCGGGGGCGGCAGATACGCAGTATTTT.

The chain recombines TRBV6-5 with TRBJ1-1; no reliable D call. The CDR3 covers 14 residues. Germline V gene data show CDR1 as MNHEY and CDR2 as SVGAGI. V dropped 7 bases and J dropped 4 bases, with 16 bases sitting between them. DNA of the CDR3: TGTGCCAGCATCGAGGCAGGAAGGCCCACTGAAGCTTTCTTT. Translation: CASIEAGRPTEAFF.

The chain joins TRBV11-1 to TRBJ1-6; D not certain. The CDR3 is 14 amino acids. Germline lookup yields CDR1 SGHAT and CDR2 FQDESV (reference sequence). V lost 3 bases, J lost 2 bases, and 5 bases lay in between. In nucleotides, the CDR3 is TGTGCCAGCAGCTTCAGTGCCTATAATTCACCCCTCCACTTT. It translates to CASSFSAYNSPLHF.

The V call is TRBV25-1, the J call TRBJ1-6; D uncertain. Germline CDR1 is MGHDK and CDR2 is SYGVNS. The CDR3 is 9 residues long. V dropped 10 bases and J dropped 12 bases, with 7 bases sitting between them. CDR3 loop: CATPLPLHF. The CDR3, as DNA: TGTGCCACACCCCTACCCCTCCACTTT.

The gene calls are TRBV29-1 and TRBJ2-1; 9 bases are a match to TRBD1. The CDR3 covers 11 residues. Germline CDR1 and CDR2: SQVTM and ANQGSEA. V lost 3 bases, J lost 12 bases, and 3 bases stayed unmatched. The CDR3 here is CSVDVDRGQFF. Here the CDR3 DNA reads TGCAGCGTTGATGTGGACAGGGGGCAGTTCTTC.

J is TRBJ1-5 and V is TRBV30, with D possibly being TRBD1 (5 bases). The germline CDR1 and CDR2 sequences are GTSNPN and SVGIG (reference sequence). Trimming removed 4 bases from V and 6 bases from J, with 13 bases in between. This CDR3 has 13 residues. CDR3 residues: CAWNKGSGQPQHF. The CDR3 region has the DNA TGTGCCTGGAACAAGGGGTCGGGTCAGCCCCAGCATTTT.

The V and J genes are TRBV29-1 and TRBJ2-3; D is unresolved. Germline V gene data show CDR1 as SQVTM and CDR2 as ANQGSEA. Trimming took 7 bases from V and 4 from J, leaving 18 bases between them. This CDR3 contains 14 residues. CDR3 loop: CSGMKTLEADTQYF. The CDR3 DNA sequence: TGCAGCGGGATGAAAACCCTAGAGGCAGATACGCAGTATTTT.

The rearrangement links TRBV7-8 to TRBJ2-2; D is unclear. The V gene lost 3 bases and the J gene lost 5 bases, with 7 bases spanning the gap. The CDR3 has 13 residues. Germline values: CDR1 SGHVS, CDR2 FQNEAQ. This CDR3 reads CASSFEWTGELFF. The CDR3 DNA is TGTGCCAGCAGCTTTGAGTGGACCGGGGAGCTGTTTTTT.

This clone appeared a single time. The CDR3 here is CASSDWGYGTDTQYF. The CDR3 bases are TGCGCCAGCAGTGATTGGGGGTATGGCACAGATACGCAGTATTTT. The V and J genes are TRBV10-2 and TRBJ2-3; D assignment may be TRBD1 or TRBD2 (5 bases each). With 3 bases removed from V and 1 base from J, the gap between germline ends came to 11 bases. The CDR3 runs to 15 residues. CDR1 and CDR2 (germline): WSHSY, SAAADI.

Concerning this clone: Different DNA sequences within this sample yield the same CDR3. The J gene is TRBJ2-7, the V gene TRBV5-1; a weak D match, TRBD1 (6 bases). CDR1 is SGHRS, CDR2 YFSETQ, per germline. The CDR3 is 16 amino acids. Deletions cut 0 bases from V and 3 bases from J, with 16 bases between. CDR3 in DNA: TGCGCCAGCAGCTTGGCCGGAGCAGGGGACCTCTACGAGCAGTACTTC. It is translated as CASSLAGAGDLYEQYF.

CDR3: CASSANTEAFF. CDR3 nucleotides: TGTGCCAGCAGTGCGAACACTGAAGCTTTCTTT. The genes are TRBV2 and TRBJ1-1; D is ambiguous. V was shortened by 4 bases and J by 1 base, with 1 base between the two germline ends. This CDR3 is 11 amino acids long. The germline CDR1 and CDR2 sequences are SNHLY and FYNNEI.

This rearrangement joins TRBV29-1 to TRBJ1-2, with TRBD1 as a possible D gene (5 bases). The CDR3 has 13 amino acids. Germline CDR1 and CDR2: SQVTM and ANQGSEA. V dropped 3 bases and J dropped 4 bases, with 12 bases sitting between them. Here the CDR3 DNA reads TGCAGCGTTGACACAGGCAACCTCTATGGCTACACCTTC. Its translation is CSVDTGNLYGYTF.

This clone was detected a few times. The chain combines TRBV6-5 with TRBJ2-5; 9 bases align to TRBD1. The CDR3 length is 14 residues. J gave up 2 bases and V 6 bases, and 4 bases lay outside the gene matches. The germline V gene has CDR1 MNHEY and CDR2 SVGAGI. CDR3 sequence reads: CASRTGGTQETQYF. The CDR3 nucleotides are TGTGCCAGCAGGACAGGGGGAACACAAGAGACCCAGTACTTC.

This chain links TRBV9 with TRBJ2-7, with TRBD2 matching 8 bases. The germline V gene has CDR1 SGDLS and CDR2 YYNGEE. Germline trimming cut 3 bases from V and 7 bases from J; bases unmatched to any gene: 15. The CDR3 is 16 residues long. The CDR3 DNA sequence: TGTGCCAGCAGCGGAGGGAAGCGGGGGACCATTCGGGAGCAGTACTTC. This gives the protein CASSGGKRGTIREQYF.

This clone was picked up one time. As DNA, the CDR3 is TGTGCCAGCAGTGCTTTCCGGGGGACAGGGGTGAACTATGGCTACACCTTC. It specifies CASSAFRGTGVNYGYTF. The V gene is TRBV27, the J gene TRBJ1-2; 10 bases agree with TRBD1. J was trimmed by 2 bases and V by 5 bases; bases with no gene match: 11. The CDR3 has 17 amino acids. Germline assignment: CDR1 MNHEY and CDR2 SMNVEV (reference sequence).

V usage is TRBV6-5 and J usage is TRBJ2-5; the D is unclear. V was pared by 0 bases and J by 7 bases, with 12 bases between. This CDR3 is 14 amino acids long. The V gene's germline CDR1 is MNHEY and CDR2 SVGAGI. CDR3 sequence: CASSYSNRGRTQYF. Written as DNA, the CDR3 is TGTGCCAGCAGTTACTCGAATCGTGGGCGGACCCAGTACTTC.

This clone was counted a few times. V is TRBV6-6 and J is TRBJ2-7; D unresolved. CDR1 MNHNY and CDR2 SVGAGI come from the germline V gene (reference sequence). The CDR3 is 15 amino acids. V lost 0 bases and J lost 1, with 10 bases in between. For the CDR3, the DNA is TGTGCCAGCAGTTACTCTGACGTACGATCCTACGAGCAGTACTTC. Translation: CASSYSDVRSYEQYF.

The CDR3 coding sequence is TGTGCCAGCAGCTTGGGACTAGATCTGTACCAAGAGACCCAGTACTTC. It is translated as CASSLGLDLYQETQYF. The genes are TRBV5-4 and TRBJ2-5; a weak D match, TRBD2 (6 bases). Germline V gene lookup returns CDR1 SGHNT and CDR2 YYREEE (reference sequence). This CDR3 has 16 residues. Trimming took 0 bases from V and 0 from J, leaving 12 bases between them.

The chain joins TRBV6-1 to TRBJ1-4; D remains ambiguous. Germline V gene data show CDR1 as MNHNS and CDR2 as SASEGT. V lost 2 bases and J lost 4, with 8 bases in between. This CDR3 comprises 14 residues. In DNA form, the CDR3 reads TGTGCCAGCAGTGAATGGCACTATAATGAAAAACTGTTTTTT. Translated: CASSEWHYNEKLFF.

This clone turned up a few times. Here the CDR3 reads CASSLTGDGYEQYF. CDR3 sequence (DNA): TGTGCCAGCAGCCTTACCGGGGACGGGTACGAGCAGTACTTC. The chain uses TRBV7-8 and TRBJ2-7; D is possibly TRBD1 or TRBD2 (5 bases each). The CDR3 totals 14 residues. V gave up 5 bases and J gave up 4 bases, with 15 bases separating them. Germline CDR1 SGHVS, CDR2 FQNEAQ. The complete variable domain, with remaining parts taken from reference TRBV7-8 and TRBJ2-7, reads GAGVSQSPRYKVAKRGQDVALRCDPISGHVSLFWYQQALGQGPEFLTYFQNEAQLDKSGLPSDRFFAERPEGSVSTLKIQRTQQEDSAVYLCASSLTGDGYEQYFGPGTRLTVT.

The rearrangement joins TRBV30 to TRBJ1-2; D gene ambiguous. CDR3 length: 13 residues. CDR1 and CDR2 (germline): GTSNPN, SVGIG (reference sequence). Between the trimmed V and J ends, which lost 0 bases and 2 bases, there was a span of 7 bases. The CDR3 loop reads CAWSVKANYGYTF. CDR3 DNA sequence: TGTGCCTGGAGTGTTAAGGCAAACTATGGCTACACCTTC.

The rearrangement uses TRBV2 and TRBJ2-7, with unresolved D. The germline V gene encodes CDR1 SNHLY and CDR2 FYNNEI. This CDR3 region has 15 residues. V gave up 6 bases and J gave up 4 bases, with 19 bases separating them. For the CDR3, the DNA is TGTGCCAGCAGCAAAGGGATGCTAACCAATTACGAGCAGTACTTC. Translation gives CASSKGMLTNYEQYF. The entire variable domain, with the rest obtained from reference TRBV2 and TRBJ2-7, is as follows: EPEVTQTPSHQVTQMGQEVILRCVPISNHLYFYWYRQILGQKVEFLVSFYNNEISEKSEIFDDQFSVERPDGSNFTLKIRSTKLEDSAMYFCASSKGMLTNYEQYFGPGTRLTVT.

V gene TRBV7-8 combines with J gene TRBJ1-6; 9 bases are shared with TRBD1. V dropped 2 bases and J dropped 9; count of bases not matched to a gene: 5. Germline V lookup: CDR1 SGHVS, CDR2 FQNEAQ. This CDR3 has 15 amino acids. Written as DNA, the CDR3 is TGTGCCAGCAGCTTAAAGACAGGGGGGGCTTCACCCCTCCACTTT. Translation: CASSLKTGGASPLHF.

The genes are TRBV4-1 and TRBJ2-7; the D gene could be TRBD1 or TRBD2 (5 bases each). The germline CDR1 and CDR2 sequences are MGHRA and YSYEKL. The CDR3 runs to 14 residues. Trimming took 0 bases from V and 4 from J, leaving 10 bases between them. The CDR3 reads CASSQDDWGYEQYF. DNA for the CDR3: TGCGCCAGCAGCCAAGATGACTGGGGGTACGAGCAGTACTTC.

The J gene is TRBJ2-4, the V gene TRBV11-2; D perhaps matches TRBD2 (5 bases). V dropped 3 bases and J dropped 0 bases, with 21 bases sitting between them. The germline CDR1 and CDR2 sequences are SGHAT and FQNNGV. The CDR3 runs 19 residues. This chain's CDR3 is CASSLESPGSLLAKNIQYF. CDR3 DNA: TGTGCCAGCAGCTTGGAGAGTCCGGGGAGCCTACTAGCCAAAAACATTCAGTACTTC. The full variable domain, in which reference TRBV11-2 and TRBJ2-4 provide the parts outside the CDR3, is EAGVAQSPRYKIIEKRQSVAFWCNPISGHATLYWYQQILGQGPKLLIQFQNNGVVDDSQLPKDRFSAERLKGVDSTLKIQPAKLEDSAVYLCASSLESPGSLLAKNIQYFGAGTRLSVL.

The genes are TRBV5-1 and TRBJ1-4, with D perhaps matching TRBD1 (5 bases). Germline V gives CDR1 SGHRS, CDR2 YFSETQ. The length of the CDR3 is 14 residues. V was shortened by 8 bases and J by 5 bases, with 16 bases between the two germline ends. The CDR3 coding sequence is TGCGCCAGTCGAGAGGGGACCGCCAATGAAAAACTGTTTTTT. Protein product: CASREGTANEKLFF.

V is TRBV7-9 and J is TRBJ2-2; 12 bases align to TRBD1. The trim removed 4 bases at V and 0 bases at J, leaving 3 bases unmatched. Germline lookup yields CDR1 SEHNR and CDR2 FQNEAQ (reference sequence). CDR3 length: 17 amino acids. CDR3 amino acids: CASSSGTGGANTGELFF. CDR3 coding DNA: TGTGCCAGCAGCTCCGGGACAGGGGGCGCGAACACCGGGGAGCTGTTTTTT. The full variable domain, its missing parts supplied by reference TRBV7-9 and TRBJ2-2, is DTGVSQNPRHKITKRGQNVTFRCDPISEHNRLYWYRQTLGQGPEFLTYFQNEAQLEKSRLLSDRFSAERPKGSFSTLEIQRTEQGDSAMYLCASSSGTGGANTGELFFGEGSRLTVL.

CDR3 in amino acids: CASSNLGTTRLLYNEQFF. Here the CDR3 DNA reads TGTGCCAGCAGCAACTTAGGGACTACCCGGCTCCTATACAATGAGCAGTTCTTC. This sequence joins TRBV9 and TRBJ2-1, with 7 nucleotides matching TRBD2. With V trimmed by 4 bases and J by 4 bases, 17 bases remained unmatched. Looked up from germline, CDR1 is SGDLS and CDR2 is YYNGEE. The CDR3 has 18 amino acids. The full variable domain, in which reference TRBV9 and TRBJ2-1 provide the parts outside the CDR3, is DSGVTQTPKHLITATGQRVTLRCSPRSGDLSVYWYQQSLDQGLQFLIQYYNGEERAKGNILERFSAQQFPDLHSELNLSSLELGDSALYFCASSNLGTTRLLYNEQFFGPGTRLTVL.

The V gene is TRBV5-1, the J gene TRBJ2-5, with 9 bases identical to TRBD1. V lost 7 bases and J lost 5; bases outside the gene matches: 12. The CDR3 has 15 residues. Germline CDR1 SGHRS, CDR2 YFSETQ. The CDR3 DNA reads TGCGCCAGCGGACGCGCACAGGGGGCAGGGGAGACCCAGTACTTC. The encoded protein is CASGRAQGAGETQYF. Complete variable domain (other parts from reference TRBV5-1 and TRBJ2-5): KAGVTQTPRYLIKTRGQQVTLSCSPISGHRSVSWYQQTPGQGLQFLFEYFSETQRNKGNFPGRFSGRQFSNSRSEMNVSTLELGDSALYLCASGRAQGAGETQYFGPGTRLLVL.